A single sample gave rise to the 23 T cell receptor beta chains below, sequenced in a study of T cells after yellow fever vaccination. Using its own MiXCR run on the 5' RACE reads, TCRdb lists one record per CDR3 protein. Of fewer than 450,000 distinct CDR3 sequences in the sample, roughly 4% were seen once. The sample in question was PBMCs, obtained 5 days after the yellow fever booster vaccination. Every receptor here comes from a man aged 18 to 29 who received the YFV17D yellow fever vaccine.

In its sample, this clonotype was seen a few times. The V and J genes are TRBV30 and TRBJ2-2; TRBD1 agrees at 10 bases. The V and J ends lost 5 bases and 4 bases, in that order; junction bases with no gene match: 7. Per the germline V gene, CDR1 is GTSNPN and CDR2 is SVGIG (reference sequence). This CDR3 is 15 amino acids long. CDR3 region: CAWDGTGAVTGELFF. For the CDR3, the DNA is TGTGCCTGGGACGGGACAGGGGCCGTCACCGGGGAGCTGTTTTTT.

This clonotype occurred a few times. This chain joins TRBV5-1 and TRBJ1-1, with 8 bases that match TRBD1. CDR1 and CDR2 (germline): SGHRS, YFSETQ. The CDR3 extends over 14 amino acids. J gave up 6 bases and V 4 bases, and 8 bases lay outside the gene matches. The CDR3 region has the DNA TGCGCCAGCAGCGTGGACAGGGTAAGCGCTGAAGCTTTCTTT. It translates to CASSVDRVSAEAFF.

The rearrangement uses TRBV7-2 and TRBJ2-1, with TRBD1 identical over 8 bases. Trimming at V came to 5 bases and at J to 10 bases, leaving 10 bases not matched to a gene. This CDR3 region has 14 residues. Germline loops: CDR1 SGHTA, CDR2 FQGNSA. CDR3 sequence reads: CASSTGQGLSEQFF. As DNA, the CDR3 is TGTGCCAGCAGCACTGGACAGGGCCTCTCGGAGCAGTTCTTC.

This clonotype has a handful of counts. The rearrangement uses TRBV5-1 and TRBJ2-2; D is undetermined. Germline V gives CDR1 SGHRS, CDR2 YFSETQ. CDR3 length: 13 amino acids. Trimming left V 4 bases short and J 8 bases short, with 12 bases between. In DNA form, the CDR3 reads TGCGCCAGCAGCGGTCGGCCGGAGGGGGAGCTGTTTTTT. Translated: CASSGRPEGELFF.

This clonotype was detected ten times or more. The chain is built from TRBV12-5 and TRBJ1-6, with 7 positions matching TRBD1. V was clipped by 3 bases and J by 9 bases; unmatched bases: 5. Germline V CDR1 and CDR2: LGHNT, FRNRAP. The CDR3 covers 14 residues. This chain's CDR3 is CASGLGDRPSPLHF. CDR3 nucleotide sequence: TGTGCTAGTGGTTTAGGGGACAGACCTTCACCCCTCCACTTT.

This clonotype was seen a few times. This sequence joins TRBV7-2 and TRBJ2-5; TRBD1 matches 7 bases. Germline V gene lookup returns CDR1 SGHTA and CDR2 FQGNSA. Trimming removed 4 bases from V and 2 bases from J; junction bases left unmatched: 10. The CDR3 extends over 16 amino acids. CDR3 nucleotides: TGTGCCAGCAGCTGGGGTCCGGGCAGGGGGCAAGAGACCCAGTACTTC. Translating it yields CASSWGPGRGQETQYF.

The V and J genes are TRBV4-3 and TRBJ2-3; D is unresolved. CDR1 is LGHNA and CDR2 is YSLEER in the germline V gene. V lost 1 base and J 2 bases, leaving 7 bases between the germline ends. CDR3 length equals 14 residues. In DNA, the CDR3 is TGCGCCAGCAGCCAAGCGGAAAACACAGATACGCAGTATTTT. It specifies CASSQAENTDTQYF.

This clonotype was counted only a few times. CDR3 loop: CASSPSREVAGRHGYTF. The CDR3 DNA follows: TGTGCCAGCAGCCCCTCTAGGGAGGTGGCCGGTCGCCATGGCTACACCTTC. V usage is TRBV7-3 and J usage is TRBJ1-2; D ambiguous. The V gene's germline CDR1 is SGHTA and CDR2 FQGTGA. The CDR3 is 17 amino acids. The V gene lost 5 bases and the J gene lost 6 bases, with 25 bases spanning the gap. Supplemented by reference TRBV7-3 and TRBJ1-2, the full variable domain reads GAGVSQTPSNKVTEKGKYVELRCDPISGHTALYWYRQSLGQGPEFLIYFQGTGAADDSGLPNDRFFAVRPEGSVSTLKIQRTERGDSAVYLCASSPSREVAGRHGYTFGSGTRLTVV.

In this sample, this clonotype turned up a few times. The genes are TRBV7-8 and TRBJ1-2; D perhaps matches TRBD1 (6 bases). Per germline, CDR1 SGHVS and CDR2 FQNEAQ. V was clipped by 5 bases and J by 7 bases, with 11 bases between them. The CDR3 has 12 residues. The CDR3 DNA reads TGTGCCAGCAGCCTCAGGGGATCTGGCTACACCTTC. Encoded protein: CASSLRGSGYTF.

The V and J genes are TRBV20-1 and TRBJ1-1; D gene uncertain. This CDR3 spans 11 amino acids. The ends were cut back, 4 bases at V and 6 bases at J, with 9 bases in the middle. Germline CDR1 and CDR2: DFQATT and SNEGSKA (reference sequence). CDR3 in amino acids: CSAMQQSEAFF. The CDR3, as DNA: TGCAGTGCTATGCAGCAATCTGAAGCTTTCTTT.

This clonotype was counted ten times or more. The J gene is TRBJ2-3, the V gene TRBV20-1; 14 nucleotides line up with TRBD2. Germline V gene lookup returns CDR1 DFQATT and CDR2 SNEGSKA (reference sequence). After removal of 6 bases from V and 2 bases from J, the junction contained 10 bases not matched to a gene. This CDR3 has 17 amino acids. CDR3 bases: TGCAGTGCAGAACCGGGACTAGCGGGGGCCCTCACAGATACGCAGTATTTT. Its translation is CSAEPGLAGALTDTQYF.

This clonotype was observed many times. The chain carries TRBV7-2 and TRBJ2-3; 8 bases map to TRBD2. J lost 0 bases, V lost 8 bases, and 19 bases had no gene match. This CDR3 spans 19 amino acids. Germline CDR1 SGHTA, CDR2 FQGNSA. CDR3 in amino acids: CASPPGAAGGASSTDTQYF. CDR3 DNA: TGTGCCAGCCCCCCCGGTGCGGCGGGGGGCGCCTCTAGCACAGATACGCAGTATTTT.

This chain connects TRBV4-1 to TRBJ1-2; D uncertain. CDR3 size: 15 residues. Trimming took off 1 base at V and 4 bases at J, with 13 bases between the two ends. Germline values: CDR1 MGHRA, CDR2 YSYEKL. The CDR3 is CASSQVPPYFYGYTF. CDR3 DNA: TGCGCCAGCAGCCAAGTTCCACCCTATTTCTATGGCTACACCTTC.

Many counts were recorded for this clonotype. The chain links TRBV5-1 to TRBJ1-2; D not resolved. With 3 bases removed from V and 5 bases from J, the gap between germline ends came to 5 bases. Germline-derived CDR1 and CDR2 are SGHRS and YFSETQ. The CDR3 runs to 11 residues. As DNA, the CDR3 is TGCGCCAGCAGCTCACAGTATGGCTACACCTTC. This sequence encodes CASSSQYGYTF.

This clonotype has more than one count but fewer than ten. The V gene is TRBV7-2, the J gene TRBJ2-2, with TRBD1 matching 8 bases. J gave up 4 bases and V 5 bases, and 12 bases lay outside the gene matches. The germline V gene encodes CDR1 SGHTA and CDR2 FQGNSA. This CDR3 region has 17 residues. CDR3 in DNA: TGTGCCAGCAGCCTTGGCGCCGAAACAGGGGGCACCGGGGAGCTGTTTTTT. Translated, it gives CASSLGAETGGTGELFF.

The chain couples TRBV9 to TRBJ2-7; D is tentatively TRBD1 or TRBD2 (5 bases each). Trimming removed 2 bases at V and 2 bases at J, with 11 bases between. This CDR3 contains 14 residues. Germline CDR1 is SGDLS and CDR2 is YYNGEE. This CDR3 is CASSVSVGAYEQYF. CDR3 DNA sequence: TGTGCCAGCAGCGTCTCTGTGGGGGCCTACGAGCAGTACTTC.

The count of this clonotype is one. V is TRBV27 and J is TRBJ2-7; 7 nucleotides align to TRBD2. The J call is doubtful: the DNA matches TRBJ2-1 better. From germline, CDR1 is MNHEY and CDR2 SMNVEV (reference sequence). CDR3 length: 15 residues. The CDR3 here is CASSHWGGTRYEQFF. The CDR3 DNA reads TGTGCCAGCAGCCATTGGGGGGGTACGCGCTACGAGCAGTTCTTC.

In regard to this clonotype: A much larger clone differs by one base, so this may be a read error. V gene TRBV20-1 combines with J gene TRBJ2-3; 7 nucleotides line up with TRBD1. The germline gives CDR1 DFQATT, CDR2 SNEGSKA (reference sequence). This CDR3 has 13 amino acids. CDR3 sequence: CSAERQGTVTQYF. For the CDR3, the DNA is TGCAGTGCTGAGAGACAGGGCACAGTTACGCAGTATTTT.

This chain joins TRBV4-1 and TRBJ2-3; 7 nucleotides agree with TRBD2. The junction had 9 bases not matched to a gene; V was cut back by 6 bases and J by 0 bases. There are 16 residues in the CDR3. Germline CDR1 reads MGHRA; CDR2 reads YSYEKL. The CDR3 bases are TGCGCCAGCAGACTGAATCCGGGACTAAGCACAGATACGCAGTATTTT. Encoded protein: CASRLNPGLSTDTQYF.

This clonotype was seen a few times. The rearrangement links TRBV7-6 to TRBJ1-2; D is perhaps TRBD1 (6 bases). Germline assignment: CDR1 SGHVS and CDR2 FNYEAQ. This CDR3 is built from 13 residues. V was shortened by 6 bases and J by 6 bases, with 14 bases between the two germline ends. In nucleotides, the CDR3 is TGTGCCAGCAGTCCCGGAACAGGGCATGGCTACACCTTC. Translation gives CASSPGTGHGYTF.

As DNA, the CDR3 is TGTGCCATCAGCGGGACAGGTGCATCCTACGAGCAGTACTTC. This translates into CAISGTGASYEQYF. The chain carries TRBV10-3 and TRBJ2-7; 8 nucleotides match TRBD1. Germline V CDR1 and CDR2: ENHRY, SYGVKD. The CDR3 length is 14 residues. With V trimmed by 6 bases and J by 1 base, 5 bases remained unmatched.

This clonotype is judged medium-sized (0.01 to 0.1%). Mismatch with germline at one junction end may stem from a read error. V usage is TRBV5-1 and J usage is TRBJ2-5; D not resolved. This CDR3 has 11 amino acids. Germline CDR1 and CDR2: SGHRS and YFSETQ. The CDR3 is CASSSQETQYF. The CDR3 DNA is TGTGCCAGCAGCTCACAAGAGACCCAGTACTTC.

A few counts support this clonotype. The chain recombines TRBV3-1 with TRBJ2-3; D is ambiguous. CDR3 length: 15 amino acids. V was shortened by 0 bases and J by 3 bases, with 10 bases between the two germline ends. Germline V gene sequence: CDR1 LGHDT, CDR2 YNNKEL (reference sequence). DNA for the CDR3: TGTGCCAGCAGCCAAGATAGACACCAGACAGATACGCAGTATTTT. Its protein product is CASSQDRHQTDTQYF.